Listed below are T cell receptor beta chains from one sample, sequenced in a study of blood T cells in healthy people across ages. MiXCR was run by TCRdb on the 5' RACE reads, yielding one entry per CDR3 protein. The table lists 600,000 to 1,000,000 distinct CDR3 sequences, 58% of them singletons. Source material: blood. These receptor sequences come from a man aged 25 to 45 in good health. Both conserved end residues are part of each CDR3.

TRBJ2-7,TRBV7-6,CASSLIRAGGPAITYEQYF
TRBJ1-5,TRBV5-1,CASSSGAGNQPQHF
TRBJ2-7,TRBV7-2,CASSPVEGAYEQYF
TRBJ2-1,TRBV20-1,CSANPGLAGVGEQFF
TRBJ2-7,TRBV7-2,CASSLGWDYYEQYF
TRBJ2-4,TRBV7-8,CASSPGLSQEQYF
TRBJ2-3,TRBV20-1,CSARGQDTQYF
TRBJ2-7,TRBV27,CASSFLNGGRKNSYEQYF
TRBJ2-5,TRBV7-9,CASTIGQHQETQYF
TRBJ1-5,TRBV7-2,CASSFSGEGQPQHF
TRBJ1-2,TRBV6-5,CASSLTRLNFLGGYTF
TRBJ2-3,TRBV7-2,CASSWWTGSTDTQYF
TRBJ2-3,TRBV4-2,CASSQVEGQGTDTQYF
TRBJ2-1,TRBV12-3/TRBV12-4,CASWGQGPIGEQFF
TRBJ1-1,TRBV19,CASSFGGAADTEAFF
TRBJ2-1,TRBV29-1,CSVVLGGIMGSYNEQFF
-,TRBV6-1,CASSEFRGTHYEQYF
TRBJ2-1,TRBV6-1,CASSTGTSGTTYNEQFF
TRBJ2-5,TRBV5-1,CASTLLQGRETQYF
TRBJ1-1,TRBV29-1,CSVWTGGGQTEAFF
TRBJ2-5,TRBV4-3,CASSQGDSGLETQYF
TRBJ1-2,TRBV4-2,CASSQDVSVGANYGYTF
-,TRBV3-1,CASSQWPTREQYF
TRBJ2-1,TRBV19,CASRKGTSGRGYEQFF
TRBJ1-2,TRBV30,CAWRTQGYTF
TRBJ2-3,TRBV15,CATSRVEGRDTQYF
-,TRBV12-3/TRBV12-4,CASSFRIQGPYEQYF
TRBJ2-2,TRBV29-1,CSVGENTGELFF